These 2 T cell receptor beta chains share one sample of origin, sequenced in a study of beta chain features in type 1 diabetes. TCRB transcripts that were expressed got sequenced, as all of the isolated RNA had been reverse transcribed. Clones were read by immunoSEQ multiplex PCR, and TCRdb kept only the in-frame ones, dropping some. The sample holds nearly 250,000 clones, 13% to 15% seen once. Sequences were obtained from naive CD4+ T cells from blood. These receptor sequences come from a woman between 40 and 50 years old in good health.

This clone has only a few counts. This chain connects TRBV7-9 to TRBJ2-5; 7 positions match TRBD2. V trimming: 4 bases; J trimming: 2 bases; junction bases outside the gene matches: 1. The CDR3 totals 13 residues. CDR1 and CDR2 (germline): SEHNR, FQNEAQ (reference sequence). CDR3 residues: CASSWGGQETQYF. The CDR3 DNA reads as TGTGCCAGCAGCTGGGGGGGGCAAGAGACCCAGTACTTC.

CDR3 bases: TGTGCCACCTCTAGGACAGTCTCTGGAAACACCATATATTTT. Translated, it gives CATSRTVSGNTIYF. V gene TRBV15 combines with J gene TRBJ1-3; TRBD1 might be the D (6 bases). From germline, CDR1 is LNHNV and CDR2 YYDKDF (reference sequence). With 8 bases removed from V and 0 bases from J, the gap between germline ends came to 11 bases. The CDR3 has 14 residues.